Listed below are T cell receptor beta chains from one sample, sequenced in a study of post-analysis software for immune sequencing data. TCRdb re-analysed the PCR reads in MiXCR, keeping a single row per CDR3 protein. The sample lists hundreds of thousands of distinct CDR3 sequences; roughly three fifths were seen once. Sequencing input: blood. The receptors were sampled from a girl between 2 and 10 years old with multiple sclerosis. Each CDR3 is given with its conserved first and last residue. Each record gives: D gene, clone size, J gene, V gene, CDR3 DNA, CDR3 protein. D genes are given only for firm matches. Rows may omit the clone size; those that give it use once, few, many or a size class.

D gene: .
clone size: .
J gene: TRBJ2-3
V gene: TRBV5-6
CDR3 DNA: TGTGCCAGCAGCTTTACCGGGAAAGGAACAGATACGCAGTATTTT
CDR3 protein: CASSFTGKGTDTQYF

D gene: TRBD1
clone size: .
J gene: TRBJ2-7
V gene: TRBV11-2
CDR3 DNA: TGTGCCAGCAGCTCTCTAGGGACAGCCCTCTACGAGCAGTACTTC
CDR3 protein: CASSSLGTALYEQYF

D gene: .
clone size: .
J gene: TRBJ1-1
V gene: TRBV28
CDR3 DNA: TGTGCCAGCAGTTTATTTGCAAGAAACACTGAAGCTTTCTTT
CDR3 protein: CASSLFARNTEAFF

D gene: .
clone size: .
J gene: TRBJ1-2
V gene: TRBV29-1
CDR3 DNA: TGCAGCGTTGAAGAGCAGGGCCCTCCGATGTTCAGAGGCTACACCTTC
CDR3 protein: CSVEEQGPPMFRGYTF

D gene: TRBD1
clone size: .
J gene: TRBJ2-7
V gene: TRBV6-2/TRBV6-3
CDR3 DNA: TGTGCCAGCAGTGCCAGGGGACAGATTTACGAGCAGTACTTC
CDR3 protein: CASSARGQIYEQYF

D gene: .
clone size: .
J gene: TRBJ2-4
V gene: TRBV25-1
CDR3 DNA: TGTGCCAGCAGTGGGAGGGGGATAACATACGGAAACATTCAGTACTTC
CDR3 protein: CASSGRGITYGNIQYF

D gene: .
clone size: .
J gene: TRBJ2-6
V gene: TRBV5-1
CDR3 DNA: TGCGCCAGCAGCTTGTCGGGGACAGGGGCCAACGTCCTGACTTTC
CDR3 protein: CASSLSGTGANVLTF

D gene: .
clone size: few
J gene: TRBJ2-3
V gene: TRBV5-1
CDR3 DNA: TGCGCCAGCAGCCCCCTTAGTATCCCAGATACGCAGTATTTT
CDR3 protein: CASSPLSIPDTQYF

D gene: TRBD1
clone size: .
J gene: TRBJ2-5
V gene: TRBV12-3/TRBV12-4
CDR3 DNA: TGTGCCAGCAGTTTAAGGCGGACAGGGGGCGCTGAGACCCAGTACTTC
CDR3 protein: CASSLRRTGGAETQYF

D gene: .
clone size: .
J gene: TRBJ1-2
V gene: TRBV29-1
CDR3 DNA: TGCAGCGATACTACCGGGATCAAGTATGGCTACACCTTC
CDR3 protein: CSDTTGIKYGYTF

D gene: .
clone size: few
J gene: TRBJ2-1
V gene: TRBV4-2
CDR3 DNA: TGTGCCAGCAGCCAAGATCGAGAACTATACAATGAGCAGTTCTTC
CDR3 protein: CASSQDRELYNEQFF

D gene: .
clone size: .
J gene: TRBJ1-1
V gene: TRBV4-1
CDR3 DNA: TGCGCCAGCAGCCAAGATAGGGACCTGAACACTGAAGCTTTCTTT
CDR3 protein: CASSQDRDLNTEAFF

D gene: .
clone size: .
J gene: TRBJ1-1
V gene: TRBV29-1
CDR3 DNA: TGCAGCGTTGAAATGGGGGGCGACACTGAAGCTTTCTTT
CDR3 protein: CSVEMGGDTEAFF

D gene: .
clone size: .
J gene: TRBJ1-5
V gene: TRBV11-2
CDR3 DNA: TGTGCCAGCAGCGCCAGGATGGGTATGCCCCAGCATTTT
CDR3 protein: CASSARMGMPQHF

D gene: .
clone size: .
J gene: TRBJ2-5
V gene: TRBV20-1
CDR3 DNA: TGCAGTGCTAGATGGGGGCGGGAGACCCAGTACTTC
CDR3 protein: CSARWGRETQYF

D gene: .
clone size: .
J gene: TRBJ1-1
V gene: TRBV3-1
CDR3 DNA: TGTGCCAGCGTCTACTCAGGGGCCAACACTGAAGCTTTCTTT
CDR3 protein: CASVYSGANTEAFF

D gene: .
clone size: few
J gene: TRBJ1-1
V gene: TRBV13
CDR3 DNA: TGTGCCAGCAGCCCCGGACAGCTTGAAGCTTTCTTT
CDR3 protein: CASSPGQLEAFF

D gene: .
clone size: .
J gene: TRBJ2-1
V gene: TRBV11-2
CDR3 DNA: TGTGCCAGCAGCTCGCCCTCGTCTCGGACCTACAATGAGCAGTTCTTC
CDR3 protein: CASSSPSSRTYNEQFF

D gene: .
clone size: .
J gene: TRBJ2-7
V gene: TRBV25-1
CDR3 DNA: TGTGCCAGCAGTGAATGTCGGAACGGGAGCTACGAGCAGTACTTC
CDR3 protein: CASSECRNGSYEQYF

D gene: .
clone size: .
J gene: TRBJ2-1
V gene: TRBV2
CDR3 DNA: TGTGCCAGCAGTGAGAAGGGTGCGGAGTTCTTC
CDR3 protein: CASSEKGAEFF

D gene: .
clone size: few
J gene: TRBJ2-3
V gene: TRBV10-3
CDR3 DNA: TGTGCCATCACCGATCGGGACCGATCCACCCATACGCAGTATTTT
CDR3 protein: CAITDRDRSTHTQYF

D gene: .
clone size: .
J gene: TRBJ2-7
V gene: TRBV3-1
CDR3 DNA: TGTGCCAGCAGCCAAGCACCAGGGGAAGCCTACGAGCAGTACTTC
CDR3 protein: CASSQAPGEAYEQYF

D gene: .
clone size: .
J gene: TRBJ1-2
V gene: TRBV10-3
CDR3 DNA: TGTGCCATCAGGGCACCGCTTACTAACTATGGCTACACCTTC
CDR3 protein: CAIRAPLTNYGYTF

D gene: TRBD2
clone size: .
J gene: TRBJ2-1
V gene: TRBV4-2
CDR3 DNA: TGTGCCAGCAGCCTTGACGTGACTAGCGGGAGGGCGCGGGGGGCGGATGAGCAGTTCTTC
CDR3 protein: CASSLDVTSGRARGADEQFF

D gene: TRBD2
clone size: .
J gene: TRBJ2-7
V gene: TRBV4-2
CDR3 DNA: TGTGCCAGCAGCCAAGGAGTAAGCGGGGTTTCCTCCTACGAGCAGTACTTC
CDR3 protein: CASSQGVSGVSSYEQYF

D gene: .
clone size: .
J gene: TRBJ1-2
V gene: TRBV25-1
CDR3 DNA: TGTGCCAGCAGTGAAAGGGAAGGCTATGGCTACACCTTC
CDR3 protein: CASSEREGYGYTF

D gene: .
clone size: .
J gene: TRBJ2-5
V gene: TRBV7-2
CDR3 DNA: TGTGCCAGCAGCTTAGTTATGGACCAAGAGACCCAGTACTTC
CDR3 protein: CASSLVMDQETQYF

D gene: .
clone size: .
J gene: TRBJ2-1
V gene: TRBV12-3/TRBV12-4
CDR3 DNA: TGTGCCAGCAGTTCGAGCTACGAAGTGATCCAGGGCGAGGATGAGCAGTTCTTC
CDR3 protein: CASSSSYEVIQGEDEQFF

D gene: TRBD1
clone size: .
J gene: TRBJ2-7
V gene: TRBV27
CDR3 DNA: TGTGCCAGCAGGACAGGGTGGTTCCCCTACGAGCAGTACTTC
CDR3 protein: CASRTGWFPYEQYF

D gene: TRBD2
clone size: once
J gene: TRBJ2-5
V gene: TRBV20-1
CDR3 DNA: TGCAGTGCCACTTTTCCGAGCGGGAGGGGGGAGACCCAGTACTTC
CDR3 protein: CSATFPSGRGETQYF

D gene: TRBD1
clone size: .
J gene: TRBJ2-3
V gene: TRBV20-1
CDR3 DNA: TGCAGTGCTAGCCGGCAGGGGGAGACAGATACGCAGTATTTT
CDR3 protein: CSASRQGETDTQYF

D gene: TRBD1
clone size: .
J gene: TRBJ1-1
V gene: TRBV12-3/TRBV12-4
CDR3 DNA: TGTGCCAGCAGTTTAGAACAGGGGGCGGATGAAGCTTTCTTT
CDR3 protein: CASSLEQGADEAFF

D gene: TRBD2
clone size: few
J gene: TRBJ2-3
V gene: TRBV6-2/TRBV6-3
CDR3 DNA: TGTGCCAGCAGTTACTCTCGGACTAGCGGGGGAGAAACAGATACGCAGTATTTT
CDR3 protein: CASSYSRTSGGETDTQYF

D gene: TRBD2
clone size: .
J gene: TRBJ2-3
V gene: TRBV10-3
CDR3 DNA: TGTGCCATCAGTGTAGAGCTAGCGGACACAGATACGCAGTATTTT
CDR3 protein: CAISVELADTDTQYF

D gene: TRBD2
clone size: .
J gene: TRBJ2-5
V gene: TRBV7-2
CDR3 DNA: TGTGCCAGCAGCTTAAGCGGGGGGATCCAAGAGACCCAGTACTTC
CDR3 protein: CASSLSGGIQETQYF

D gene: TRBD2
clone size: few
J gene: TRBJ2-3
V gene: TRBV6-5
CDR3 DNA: TGTGCCAGCAGATCCCTAGCGGGAACAGATACGCAGTATTTT
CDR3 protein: CASRSLAGTDTQYF

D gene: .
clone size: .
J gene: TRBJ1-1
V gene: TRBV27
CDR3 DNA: TGTGCCAGCAGTTCGACCTACTCGGGCACTGAAGCTTTCTTT
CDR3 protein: CASSSTYSGTEAFF

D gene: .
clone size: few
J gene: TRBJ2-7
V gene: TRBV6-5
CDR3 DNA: TGTGCCAGCAGTTACTCGAGGCAGGGGTACTACGAGCAGTACTTC
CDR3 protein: CASSYSRQGYYEQYF

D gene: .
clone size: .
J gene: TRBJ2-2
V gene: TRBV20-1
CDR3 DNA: TGCAGTGTTAAACCGGTGGGAACTGGGGAGCTGTTTTTT
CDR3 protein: CSVKPVGTGELFF

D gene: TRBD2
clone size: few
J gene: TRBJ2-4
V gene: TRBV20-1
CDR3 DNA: TGCAGTGCTTCCCGACTAGCGGGAGGGCCTACGGCCAAAAACATTCAGTACTTC
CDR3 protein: CSASRLAGGPTAKNIQYF

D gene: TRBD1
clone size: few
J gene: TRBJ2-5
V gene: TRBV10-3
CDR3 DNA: TGTGCCATCAGCTTACAGGGGCCCCAAGAGACCCAGTACTTC
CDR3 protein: CAISLQGPQETQYF

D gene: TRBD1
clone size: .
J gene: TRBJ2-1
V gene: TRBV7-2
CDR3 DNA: TGTGCCAGCAGCTTAGGGGGACAGGTCCGCAATGAGCAGTTCTTC
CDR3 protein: CASSLGGQVRNEQFF

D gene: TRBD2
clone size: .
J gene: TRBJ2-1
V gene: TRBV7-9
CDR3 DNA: TGTGCCAGCAGCTTAGGACTAGCGGGAGTGGGCCTTTACAATGAGCAGTTCTTC
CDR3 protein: CASSLGLAGVGLYNEQFF